The 17 T cell receptor beta chains given below trace back to one sample, sequenced in a study of T cell changes during pregnancy in multiple sclerosis. TCRdb keeps only in-frame clones here, not all; method: immunoSEQ multiplex PCR. In the table there are tens of thousands of clones, over 80% of which are singletons. Sequencing was performed on peripheral blood, taken in the first trimester of pregnancy. The origin of the receptors is a female donor with multiple sclerosis, enrolled in a pregnancy study.

The V and J genes are TRBV30 and TRBJ2-5, with 7 bases aligning to TRBD1. The CDR3 is 13 amino acids. J was trimmed by 1 base and V by 6 bases; bases with no gene match: 5. The germline V gene encodes CDR1 GTSNPN and CDR2 SVGIG (reference sequence). The CDR3 coding sequence is TGTGCCTGCCTGGGACAGTTCCAAGAGACCCAGTACTTC. Translation: CACLGQFQETQYF. Based on the CDR3 plus reference TRBV30 and TRBJ2-5, the full variable domain is SQTIHQWPATLVQPVGSPLSLECTVEGTSNPNLYWYRQAAGRGLQLLFYSVGIGQISSEVPQNLSASRPQDRQFILSSKKLLLSDSGFYLCACLGQFQETQYFGPGTRLLVL.

The gene calls are TRBV11-2 and TRBJ2-1; D perhaps matches TRBD2 (6 bases). The germline V and J ends were trimmed by 5 bases and 7 bases, with 18 bases remaining between them. This CDR3 comprises 15 residues. Germline assignment: CDR1 SGHAT and CDR2 FQNNGV. The CDR3 loop is CASSHGLRDRNEQFF. The DNA of the CDR3 is TGTGCCAGCAGCCACGGGCTGCGGGATCGGAATGAGCAGTTCTTC.

V is TRBV19 and J is TRBJ2-5; 7 bases map to TRBD1. The V and J ends lost 5 bases and 4 bases, in that order; junction bases with no gene match: 4. The germline CDR1 and CDR2 sequences are LNHDA and SQIVND (reference sequence). The CDR3 totals 13 residues. The CDR3: CASSWRTGETQYF. DNA of the CDR3: TGTGCCAGTAGTTGGAGGACAGGAGAGACCCAGTACTTC.

This sequence joins TRBV5-1 and TRBJ1-1; possible D gene TRBD1, 6 bases. Germline V gene data show CDR1 as SGHRS and CDR2 as YFSETQ. The CDR3 spans 13 residues. V dropped 0 bases and J dropped 6 bases, with 9 bases sitting between them. This CDR3 is CASSLEGHSEAFF. The CDR3 DNA is TGCGCCAGCAGCTTGGAGGGACACTCTGAAGCTTTCTTT.

The chain links TRBV6-1 to TRBJ1-5, with D hard to call. V dropped 2 bases and J dropped 0 bases, with 8 bases sitting between them. The germline CDR1 and CDR2 sequences are MNHNS and SASEGT. This CDR3 spans 15 amino acids. The CDR3: CASSEWSGSNQPQHF. The DNA for the CDR3 is TGTGCCAGCAGTGAATGGTCGGGTAGCAATCAGCCCCAGCATTTT.

This clone was counted between two and nine times. This sequence joins TRBV19 and TRBJ1-5, with unresolved D. The germline gives CDR1 LNHDA, CDR2 SQIVND (reference sequence). The CDR3 runs to 15 residues. V shed 4 bases and J shed 0 bases, with 10 bases lying between them. CDR3 in DNA: TGTGCCAGTAGTAATCTGGCCCTTAGCAATCAGCCCCAGCATTTT. This sequence encodes CASSNLALSNQPQHF.

At least ten counts were recorded for this clone. The V call is TRBV19, the J call TRBJ2-3; 7 nucleotides match TRBD2. The junction had 11 bases not matched to a gene; V was cut back by 8 bases and J by 0 bases. From germline, CDR1 is LNHDA and CDR2 SQIVND (reference sequence). This CDR3 has 16 amino acids. CDR3 region: CASSGSSGPSTDTQYF. The DNA for the CDR3 is TGTGCCAGTTCTGGGTCTAGCGGCCCGAGCACAGATACGCAGTATTTT.

The rearrangement uses TRBV5-1 and TRBJ2-7; 7 nucleotides line up with TRBD2. The CDR3 spans 13 residues. V lost 7 bases and J lost 5; bases outside the gene matches: 9. CDR1 is SGHRS and CDR2 is YFSETQ in the germline V gene. The CDR3 coding sequence is TGCGCCAGCGGGGAGGGGAGGTCCAACGAGCAGTACTTC. Protein sequence: CASGEGRSNEQYF. The full variable domain, rest sourced from reference TRBV5-1 and TRBJ2-7, is KAGVTQTPRYLIKTRGQQVTLSCSPISGHRSVSWYQQTPGQGLQFLFEYFSETQRNKGNFPGRFSGRQFSNSRSEMNVSTLELGDSALYLCASGEGRSNEQYFGPGTRLTVT.

This chain joins TRBV7-3 and TRBJ2-1, with 10 nucleotides matching TRBD2. J gave up 14 bases and V 3 bases, and 10 bases lay outside the gene matches. The CDR3 sequence is 14 residues long. Germline V gives CDR1 SGHTA, CDR2 FQGTGA. CDR3 amino acids: CASSLAGLASSKFF. CDR3 DNA: TGTGCCAGCAGCTTGGCGGGACTAGCGAGCAGTAAGTTCTTC.

The chain is built from TRBV4-3 and TRBJ2-7; TRBD1 agrees at 10 bases. CDR1 is LGHNA and CDR2 is YSLEER in the germline V gene. The V gene end was trimmed by 2 bases and the J gene end by 2 bases; junction bases not matched to a gene: 12. CDR3 length: 18 residues. The DNA for the CDR3 is TGCGCCAGCAGCCAATACCGGACAGGGGGACGAGAAACCTACGAGCAGTACTTC. Encoded protein: CASSQYRTGGRETYEQYF.

In DNA form, the CDR3 reads TGCGCCAGCAGCTTGTTGTGGACTAGCGGTTTATTGAGCTCCTACGAGCAGTACTTC. Residues: CASSLLWTSGLLSSYEQYF. The rearrangement links TRBV5-1 to TRBJ2-7; 10 bases agree with TRBD2. Germline values: CDR1 SGHRS, CDR2 YFSETQ. The CDR3 is 19 residues long. V trimming: 1 base; J trimming: 0 bases; junction bases outside the gene matches: 13.

This chain links TRBV6-5 with TRBJ2-2, with D possibly being TRBD2 (5 bases). The germline V and J ends were trimmed by 7 bases and 4 bases, with 13 bases remaining between them. The CDR3 spans 14 residues. Germline V lookup: CDR1 MNHEY, CDR2 SVGAGI. This CDR3 is CASKPRRSTGELFF. In DNA form, the CDR3 reads TGTGCCAGCAAACCTAGGAGGAGCACCGGGGAGCTGTTTTTT.

The chain links TRBV27 to TRBJ2-7, with D unresolved. Germline V gene lookup returns CDR1 MNHEY and CDR2 SMNVEV (reference sequence). The CDR3 runs to 14 residues. V shed 0 bases and J shed 5 bases, with 11 bases lying between them. In nucleotides, the CDR3 is TGTGCCAGCAGTTTATCTGCGAGTTCTAACGAGCAGTACTTC. Encoded protein: CASSLSASSNEQYF.

The count of this clone is one. This rearrangement joins TRBV7-3 to TRBJ2-3, with 7 bases fitting TRBD2. From germline, CDR1 is SGHTA and CDR2 FQGTGA. V was pared by 0 bases and J by 4 bases, with 4 bases of the junction left unmatched. The CDR3 extends over 15 amino acids. CDR3 sequence reads: CASSLTGGGSDTQYF. The CDR3 region has the DNA TGTGCCAGCAGCTTAACGGGGGGGGGTTCAGATACGCAGTATTTT.

V and J are TRBV11-3 and TRBJ2-1, with TRBD2 identical over 9 bases. Trimming removed 5 bases from V and 6 bases from J; junction bases left unmatched: 14. The CDR3 contains 17 residues. CDR1 is SGHNT and CDR2 is YENEEA in the germline V gene. CDR3 in amino acids: CASSLSTTASGTNEQFF. CDR3 in DNA: TGTGCCAGCAGCCTATCTACCACGGCTAGCGGGACCAATGAGCAGTTCTTC.

The gene calls are TRBV5-6 and TRBJ2-5; D uncertain. The germline CDR1 and CDR2 sequences are SGHDT and YYEEEE. With 4 bases removed from V and 4 bases from J, the gap between germline ends came to 5 bases. The length of the CDR3 is 11 residues. The CDR3 sequence: CASSLPETQYF. In nucleotides, the CDR3 is TGTGCCAGCAGCCTACCAGAGACCCAGTACTTC. The whole variable domain, remainder taken from reference TRBV5-6 and TRBJ2-5, is DAGVTQSPTHLIKTRGQQVTLRCSPKSGHDTVSWYQQALGQGPQFIFQYYEEEERQRGNFPDRFSGHQFPNYSSELNVNALLLGDSALYLCASSLPETQYFGPGTRLLVL.

The V call is TRBV29-1, the J call TRBJ1-2, with 7 positions matching TRBD1. The CDR3 loop spans 11 amino acids. CDR1 and CDR2 (germline): SQVTM, ANQGSEA. V shed 7 bases, J shed 4 bases, and the junction held 3 bases outside the gene matches. Here the CDR3 reads CSARDSYGYTF. CDR3 sequence (DNA): TGCAGCGCCAGGGACAGCTATGGCTACACCTTC.